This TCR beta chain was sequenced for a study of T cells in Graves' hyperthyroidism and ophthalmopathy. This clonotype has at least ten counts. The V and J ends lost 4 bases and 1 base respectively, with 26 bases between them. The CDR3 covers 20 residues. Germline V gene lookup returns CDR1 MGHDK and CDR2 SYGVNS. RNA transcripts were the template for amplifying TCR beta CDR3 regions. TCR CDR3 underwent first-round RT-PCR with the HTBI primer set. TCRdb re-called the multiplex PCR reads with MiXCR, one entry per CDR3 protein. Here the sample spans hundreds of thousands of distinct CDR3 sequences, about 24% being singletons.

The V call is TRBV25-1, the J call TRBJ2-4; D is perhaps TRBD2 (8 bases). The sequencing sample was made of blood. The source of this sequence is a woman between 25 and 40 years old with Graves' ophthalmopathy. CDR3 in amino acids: CASSAGPGLEGAGAKNIQYF. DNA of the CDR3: TGTGCCAGCAGTGCAGGACCGGGACTAGAGGGGGCGGGGGCCAAAAACATTCAGTACTTC.